This T cell receptor beta chain was sequenced during a study of blood T cell repertoires in COVID-19. Study summary: Researchers got acute and convalescent COVID-19 samples from the United States, Italy and Spain. Sources were T cells, B-cell-depleted T cells, or PBMCs; the material itself was cDNA or gDNA.

Germline CDR1 is LGHDT and CDR2 is YNNKEL (reference sequence). V trimming: 5 bases; J trimming: 4 bases; junction bases outside the gene matches: 6. This CDR3 is 15 amino acids long. TCRdb's table, derived via immunoSEQ multiplex PCR, lists solely in-frame clones and lacks some. This sample has approximately 60,000 clones, with around 83% found just once. About this clone itself: Other nucleotide sequences from this sample produce the same CDR3.

The rearrangement links TRBV3-1 (or the pseudogene TRBV3-2) to TRBJ2-2; TRBD1 matches 8 bases. The clonotype originates from a woman aged 80 or over with acute or convalescent COVID-19. The sequencing input was peripheral blood. The CDR3 reads CASSKQGAGTGELFF. The CDR3 DNA is TGTGCCAGCAGCAAGCAGGGGGCAGGCACCGGGGAGCTGTTTTTT.